A single TCR beta chain is shown here with its context. Other DNA sequences in the sample encode the same CDR3. TCRdb's table, derived via immunoSEQ multiplex PCR, lists solely in-frame clones and lacks some. The sample yields about 89,000 clones, 86% seen once. The data stem from a study of control samples from healthy donors and cancer patients. The CDR3 spans 13 residues. The germline V gene encodes CDR1 SQVTM and CDR2 ANQGSEA. V dropped 3 bases and J dropped 0 bases, with 6 bases sitting between them. This TCR derives from a man aged 25 to 40 in good health. Sequenced input: blood. The V call is TRBV29-1, the J call TRBJ1-3; no firm D call. The CDR3 here is CSVEQSSGNTIYF. In DNA form, the CDR3 reads TGCAGCGTTGAGCAGAGCTCTGGAAACACCATATATTTT.